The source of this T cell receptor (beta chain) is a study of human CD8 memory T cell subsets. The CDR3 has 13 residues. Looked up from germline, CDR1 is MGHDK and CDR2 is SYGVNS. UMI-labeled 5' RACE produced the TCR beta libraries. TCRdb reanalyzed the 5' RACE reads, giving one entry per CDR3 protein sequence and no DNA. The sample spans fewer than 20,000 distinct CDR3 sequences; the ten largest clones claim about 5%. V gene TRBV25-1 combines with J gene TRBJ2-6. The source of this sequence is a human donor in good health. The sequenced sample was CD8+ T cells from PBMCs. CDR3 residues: CASSALGANVLTF.